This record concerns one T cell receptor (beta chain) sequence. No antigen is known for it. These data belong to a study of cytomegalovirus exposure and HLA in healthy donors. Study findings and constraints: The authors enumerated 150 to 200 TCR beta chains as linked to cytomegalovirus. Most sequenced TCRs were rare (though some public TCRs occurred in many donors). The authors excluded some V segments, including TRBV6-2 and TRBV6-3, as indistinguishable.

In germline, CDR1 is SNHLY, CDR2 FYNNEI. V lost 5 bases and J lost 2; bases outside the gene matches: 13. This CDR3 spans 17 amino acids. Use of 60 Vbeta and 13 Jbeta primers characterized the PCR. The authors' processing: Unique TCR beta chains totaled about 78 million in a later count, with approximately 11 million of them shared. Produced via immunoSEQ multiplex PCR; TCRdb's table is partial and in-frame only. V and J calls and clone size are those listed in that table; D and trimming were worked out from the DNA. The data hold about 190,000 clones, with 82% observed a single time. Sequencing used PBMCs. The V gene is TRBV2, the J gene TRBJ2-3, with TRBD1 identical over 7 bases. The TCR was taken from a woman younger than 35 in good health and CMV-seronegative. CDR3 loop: CASSNTGVPSNTDTQYF. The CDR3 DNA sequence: TGTGCCAGCAGTAATACAGGGGTTCCGTCGAACACAGATACGCAGTATTTT.